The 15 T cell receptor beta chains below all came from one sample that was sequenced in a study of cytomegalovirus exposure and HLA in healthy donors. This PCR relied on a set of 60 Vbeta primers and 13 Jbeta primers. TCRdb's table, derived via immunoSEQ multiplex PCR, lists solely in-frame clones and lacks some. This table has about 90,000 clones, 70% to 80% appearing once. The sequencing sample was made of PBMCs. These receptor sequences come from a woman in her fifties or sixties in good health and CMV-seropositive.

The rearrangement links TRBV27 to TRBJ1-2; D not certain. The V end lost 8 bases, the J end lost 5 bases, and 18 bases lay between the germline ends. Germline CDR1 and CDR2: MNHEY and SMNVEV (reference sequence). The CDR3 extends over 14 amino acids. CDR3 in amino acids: CASAVAADLYGYTF. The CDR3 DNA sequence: TGTGCCAGCGCCGTGGCGGCAGATCTGTATGGCTACACCTTC.

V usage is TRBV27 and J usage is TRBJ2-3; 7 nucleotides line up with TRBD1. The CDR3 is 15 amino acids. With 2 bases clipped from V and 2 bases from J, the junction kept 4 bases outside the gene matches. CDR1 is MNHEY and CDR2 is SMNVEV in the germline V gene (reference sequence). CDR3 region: CASSLKRGPTDTQYF. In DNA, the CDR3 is TGTGCCAGCAGTTTAAAGAGGGGGCCCACAGATACGCAGTATTTT.

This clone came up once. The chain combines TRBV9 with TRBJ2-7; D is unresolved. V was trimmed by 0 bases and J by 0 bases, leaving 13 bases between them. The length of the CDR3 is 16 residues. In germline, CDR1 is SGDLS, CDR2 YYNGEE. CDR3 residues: CASSVDALMSSYEQYF. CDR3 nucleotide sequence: TGTGCCAGCAGCGTAGACGCCCTGATGAGCTCCTACGAGCAGTACTTC.

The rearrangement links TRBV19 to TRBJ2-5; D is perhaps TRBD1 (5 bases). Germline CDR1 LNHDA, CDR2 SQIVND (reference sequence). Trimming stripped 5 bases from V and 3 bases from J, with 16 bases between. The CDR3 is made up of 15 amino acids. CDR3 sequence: CASSPRAGREETQYF. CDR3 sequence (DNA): TGTGCCAGTAGTCCCCGAGCAGGGCGAGAAGAGACCCAGTACTTC.

CDR3 DNA: TGTGCCAGCAGCTCCCCCTCTGGACAGGGAGCAGATGAAAAACTGTTTTTT. It specifies CASSSPSGQGADEKLFF. The chain employs TRBV7-6 and TRBJ1-4; 8 bases map to TRBD1. The CDR3 loop spans 17 amino acids. Germline CDR1 is SGHVS and CDR2 is FNYEAQ. The V segment lost 4 bases and the J segment 6 bases; nucleotides outside the gene matches: 13.

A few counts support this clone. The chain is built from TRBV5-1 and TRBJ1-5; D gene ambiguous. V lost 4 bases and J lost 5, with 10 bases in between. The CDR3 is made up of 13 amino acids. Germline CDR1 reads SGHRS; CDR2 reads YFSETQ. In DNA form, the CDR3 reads TGCGCCAGCAGCCCCGAGGGCGATCAGCCCCAGCATTTT. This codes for CASSPEGDQPQHF. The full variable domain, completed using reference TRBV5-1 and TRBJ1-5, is KAGVTQTPRYLIKTRGQQVTLSCSPISGHRSVSWYQQTPGQGLQFLFEYFSETQRNKGNFPGRFSGRQFSNSRSEMNVSTLELGDSALYLCASSPEGDQPQHFGDGTRLSIL.

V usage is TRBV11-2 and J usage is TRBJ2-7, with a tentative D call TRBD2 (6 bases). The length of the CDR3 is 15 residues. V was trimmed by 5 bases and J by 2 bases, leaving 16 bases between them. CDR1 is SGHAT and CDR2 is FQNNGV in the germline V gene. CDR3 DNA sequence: TGTGCCAGCAGCCCCATGACTAGGTGGCCCTACGAGCAGTACTTC. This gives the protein CASSPMTRWPYEQYF.

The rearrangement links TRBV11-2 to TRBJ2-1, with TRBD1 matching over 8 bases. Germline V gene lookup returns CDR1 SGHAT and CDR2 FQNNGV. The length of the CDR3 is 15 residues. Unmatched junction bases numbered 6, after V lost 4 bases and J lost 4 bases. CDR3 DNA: TGTGCCAGCAGCTCAATGGACAGGGCTTACAATGAGCAGTTCTTC. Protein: CASSSMDRAYNEQFF.

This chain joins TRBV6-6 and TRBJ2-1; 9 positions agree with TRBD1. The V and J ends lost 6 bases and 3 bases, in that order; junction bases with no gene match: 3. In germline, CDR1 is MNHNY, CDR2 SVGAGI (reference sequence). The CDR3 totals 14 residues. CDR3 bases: TGTGCCAGCAGCAGGACAGGGGTCTACAATGAGCAGTTCTTC. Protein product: CASSRTGVYNEQFF.

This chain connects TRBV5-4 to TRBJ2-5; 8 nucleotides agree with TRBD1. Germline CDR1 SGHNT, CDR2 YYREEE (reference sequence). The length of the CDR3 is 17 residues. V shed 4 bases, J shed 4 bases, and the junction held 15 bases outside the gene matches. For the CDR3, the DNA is TGTGCCAGCAGCCGTTGGACAGGGTCCGGTAGTGGAGAGACCCAGTACTTC. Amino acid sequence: CASSRWTGSGSGETQYF.

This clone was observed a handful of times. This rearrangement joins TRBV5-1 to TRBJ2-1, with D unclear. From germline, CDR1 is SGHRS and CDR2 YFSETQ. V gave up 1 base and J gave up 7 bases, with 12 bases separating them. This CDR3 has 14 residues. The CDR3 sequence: CASSLQQRINEQFF. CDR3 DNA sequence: TGCGCCAGCAGCTTGCAACAGAGAATTAATGAGCAGTTCTTC. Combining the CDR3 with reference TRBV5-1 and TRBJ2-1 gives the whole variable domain KAGVTQTPRYLIKTRGQQVTLSCSPISGHRSVSWYQQTPGQGLQFLFEYFSETQRNKGNFPGRFSGRQFSNSRSEMNVSTLELGDSALYLCASSLQQRINEQFFGPGTRLTVL.

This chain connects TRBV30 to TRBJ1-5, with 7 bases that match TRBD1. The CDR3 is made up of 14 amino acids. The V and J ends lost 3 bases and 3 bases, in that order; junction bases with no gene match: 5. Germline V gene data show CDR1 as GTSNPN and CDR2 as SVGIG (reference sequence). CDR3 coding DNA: TGTGCCTGGAGCCCAGACAGGGTCAATCAGCCCCAGCATTTT. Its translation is CAWSPDRVNQPQHF.

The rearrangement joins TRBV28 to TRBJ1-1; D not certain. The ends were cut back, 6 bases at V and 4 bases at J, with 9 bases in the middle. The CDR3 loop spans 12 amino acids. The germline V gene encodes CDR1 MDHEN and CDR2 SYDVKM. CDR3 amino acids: CASSLLGTEAFF. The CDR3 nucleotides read TGTGCCAGCAGCCTGCTCGGCACTGAAGCTTTCTTT. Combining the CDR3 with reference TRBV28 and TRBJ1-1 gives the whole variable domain DVKVTQSSRYLVKRTGEKVFLECVQDMDHENMFWYRQDPGLGLRLIYFSYDVKMKEKGDIPEGYSVSREKKERFSLILESASTNQTSMYLCASSLLGTEAFFGQGTRLTVV.

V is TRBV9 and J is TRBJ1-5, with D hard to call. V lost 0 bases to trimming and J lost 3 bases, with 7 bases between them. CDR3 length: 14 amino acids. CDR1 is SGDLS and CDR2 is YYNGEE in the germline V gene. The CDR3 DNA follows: TGTGCCAGCAGCGTAGACAGTAACAATCAGCCCCAGCATTTT. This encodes CASSVDSNNQPQHF.

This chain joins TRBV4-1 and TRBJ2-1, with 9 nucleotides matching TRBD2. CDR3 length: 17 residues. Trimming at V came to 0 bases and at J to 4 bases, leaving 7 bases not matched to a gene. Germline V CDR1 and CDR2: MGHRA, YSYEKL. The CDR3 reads CASSQEAAGGGYNEQFF. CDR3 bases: TGCGCCAGCAGCCAAGAAGCCGCGGGAGGGGGGTACAATGAGCAGTTCTTC.